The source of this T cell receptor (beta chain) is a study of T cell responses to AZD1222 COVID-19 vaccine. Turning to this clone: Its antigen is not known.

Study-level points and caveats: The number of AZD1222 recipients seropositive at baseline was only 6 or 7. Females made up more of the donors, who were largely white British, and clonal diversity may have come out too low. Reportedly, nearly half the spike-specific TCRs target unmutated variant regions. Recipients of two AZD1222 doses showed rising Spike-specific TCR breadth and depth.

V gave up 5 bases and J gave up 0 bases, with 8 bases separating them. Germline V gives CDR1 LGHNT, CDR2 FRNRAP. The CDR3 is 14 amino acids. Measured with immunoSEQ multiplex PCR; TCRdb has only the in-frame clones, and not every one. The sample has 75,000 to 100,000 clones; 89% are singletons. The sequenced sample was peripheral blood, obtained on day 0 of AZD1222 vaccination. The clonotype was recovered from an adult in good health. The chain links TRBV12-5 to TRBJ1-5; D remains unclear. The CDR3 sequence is CASGVSNSNQPQHF. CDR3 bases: TGTGCTAGTGGTGTTTCCAATAGCAATCAGCCCCAGCATTTT. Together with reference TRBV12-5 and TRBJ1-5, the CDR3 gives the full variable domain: DARVTQTPRHKVTEMGQEVTMRCQPILGHNTVFWYRQTMMQGLELLAYFRNRAPLDDSGMPKDRFSAEMPDATLATLKIQPSEPRDSAVYFCASGVSNSNQPQHFGDGTRLSIL.